The 2 T cell receptor beta chains below were found in one sample sequenced in a study of blood T cell repertoires in COVID-19. Some clones are missing from TCRdb's copy, which holds only in-frame ones; the method was immunoSEQ multiplex PCR. This sample has 200,000 to 300,000 clones, with 87% found just once. The specimen sequenced was PBMCs or T cells enriched from blood (not recorded which). The receptors shown here come from a young woman with acute COVID-19.

The table lists this clone with a few counts. V is TRBV10-1 and J is TRBJ1-1; TRBD1 matches 8 bases. The CDR3 extends over 15 amino acids. V was pared by 4 bases and J by 7 bases, with 11 bases of the junction left unmatched. Germline loops: CDR1 WNHNN, CDR2 SYGVQD (reference sequence). The CDR3 region has the DNA TGCGCCAGCAGTGGCTCCCGACAGGGGATCTTTGAAGCTTTCTTT. Amino acids: CASSGSRQGIFEAFF.

V usage is TRBV20-1 and J usage is TRBJ1-6; D is ambiguous. Germline loops: CDR1 DFQATT, CDR2 SNEGSKA (reference sequence). Trimming pared 3 bases from V and 5 bases from J, leaving 14 bases between. The CDR3 has 15 amino acids. The CDR3 protein is CSASRPGSDNSPLHF. CDR3 coding DNA: TGCAGTGCTAGTCGCCCAGGATCAGATAATTCACCCCTCCACTTT.